The subject of this entry is one T cell receptor beta chain. The clone's antigen remains unknown. No base quality information exists; no much larger clone differs at one position. The record originates from a study of blood T cell repertoires in COVID-19 (dated by TCRdb to 2020 to 2022). For the study in its entirety: The collaborator samples originated in the United States, Italy and Spain and spanned the acute and convalescent phases of COVID-19. The samples were drawn from two sources: the first 160 participants of the ongoing ImmuneRACE study, and 1,254 subjects contributed by 6 global collaborators. The repertoires were released in a freely available public database meant as a resource for research on the immune response to SARS-CoV-2. The prospective study material was composed of cDNA or gDNA derived from T cells, B-cell-depleted T cells, or PBMCs. Where HLA class I and class II types were available, the types were taken from metadata supplied by the sample provider, not from assay-based typing. The dataset comprised deeply sampled blood TCRbeta repertoires from subjects exposed to, actively infected with, or recovered from COVID-19. Nearly every sample came with metadata listing a de-identified subject ID, COVID-19 status, age in years and sex.

Each collaborating institution followed its own protocols to collect whole blood in K2EDTA tubes. For TCRbeta analysis, collaborator samples were shipped as frozen whole blood, as isolated PBMCs, or as DNA extracted from either sample type. On the study overall, not on this receptor specifically: The quantity of clinical and demographic metadata differed by source and by participant and was supplied without curation.

The immunoSEQ Assay, a bias-controlled multiplex PCR, was used to amplify TCRbeta CDR3 regions from genomic DNA. Turning to the authors' computational methods: The number of nucleated cells in each sample was estimated by amplification of reference gene primers within the assay. To quantify the absolute abundance of each unique TCRbeta CDR3 rearrangement, sequence reads were collapsed and filtered. For each sample, productive Simpson clonality was calculated as the square root of Simpson's diversity index over productive rearrangements. TCRdb retrieved this table from immuneACCESS and kept in-frame rearrangements only. Not all clones are present; in checked studies, unresolved V genes account for under half, and no reason is known for the remainder. D and trimming come from the DNA, and the V and J calls and clone size come from that table. Here the sample has 210,000 or so clones; about 90% occur a single time. Roughly 2.6% of the sample is taken by the ten largest.

V and J are truncated by 3 bases and 4 bases respectively, leaving an intervening sequence of 10 bases. CDR1 and CDR2, looked up from the germline V gene (reference sequence), are MNHEY and SMNVEV. The CDR3 spans 15 residues, from the cysteine through the phenylalanine. The DNA shown is the 45-base CDR3, in frame from base 1. Sequencing used peripheral blood. This sequence uses TRBV27 and TRBJ2-6, with the D gene too uncertain to name. The sequence was collected from a woman aged 60-75 years with acute or convalescent COVID-19. The DNA is TGTGCCAGCAGTTTTCAGACATCCGGGGCCAACGTCCTGACTTTC. Its translation is CASSFQTSGANVLTF.